This T cell receptor beta chain came from a study of shared clonotypes between healthy human individuals. This clone was recorded a few times. The same CDR3 also results from other DNA sequences found in this sample. Clones were sequenced by immunoSEQ multiplex PCR, and TCRdb holds only the in-frame ones, with some missing. The data show about 2.4 million clones, with 93% seen just once and roughly 0.39% held by the top ten. Sequencing was done on a sample of naive CD4+ T cells from PBMCs. Subset here: CD45RA+ positively selected. The TCR was taken from a man aged 18 to 29 in good health. Some clones in this sample may be carry-over from other donors' samples.

The CDR3 loop reads CASSPGGSSYEQYF. CDR3 nucleotides: TGCGCCAGCAGCCCCGGGGGAAGCTCCTACGAGCAGTACTTC. This chain links TRBV5-1 with TRBJ2-7; a possible D gene is TRBD2 (6 bases). The germline V gene encodes CDR1 SGHRS and CDR2 YFSETQ. Trimming took 4 bases from V and 0 from J, leaving 11 bases between them. This CDR3 has 14 residues.